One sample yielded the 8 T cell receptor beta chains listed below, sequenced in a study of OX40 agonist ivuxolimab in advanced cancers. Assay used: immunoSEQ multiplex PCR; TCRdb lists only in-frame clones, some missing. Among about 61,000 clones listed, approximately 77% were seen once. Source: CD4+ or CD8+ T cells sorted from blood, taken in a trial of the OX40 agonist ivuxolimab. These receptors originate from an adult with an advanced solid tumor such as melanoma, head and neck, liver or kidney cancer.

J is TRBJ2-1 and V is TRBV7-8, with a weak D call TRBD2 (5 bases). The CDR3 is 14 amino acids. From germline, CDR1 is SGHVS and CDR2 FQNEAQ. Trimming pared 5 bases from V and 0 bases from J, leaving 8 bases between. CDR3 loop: CASSRGYSYNEQFF. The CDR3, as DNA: TGTGCCAGCAGCCGCGGGTACTCCTACAATGAGCAGTTCTTC. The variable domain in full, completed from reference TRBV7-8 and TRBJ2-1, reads GAGVSQSPRYKVAKRGQDVALRCDPISGHVSLFWYQQALGQGPEFLTYFQNEAQLDKSGLPSDRFFAERPEGSVSTLKIQRTQQEDSAVYLCASSRGYSYNEQFFGPGTRLTVL.

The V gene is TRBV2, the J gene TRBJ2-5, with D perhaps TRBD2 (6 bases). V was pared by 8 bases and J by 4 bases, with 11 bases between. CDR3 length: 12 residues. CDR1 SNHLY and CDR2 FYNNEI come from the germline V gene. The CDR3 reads CASRLERETQYF. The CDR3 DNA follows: TGTGCCAGCCGACTAGAGCGAGAGACCCAGTACTTC.

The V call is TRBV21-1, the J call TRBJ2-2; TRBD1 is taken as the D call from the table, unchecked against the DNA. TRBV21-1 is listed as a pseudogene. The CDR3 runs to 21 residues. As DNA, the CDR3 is TGTGCCAGCAGCAAAGATAGGAGGGGTATTGGGAAGGGGGCGAATACCGGGGAGCTGTTTTTT. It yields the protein CASSKDRRGIGKGANTGELFF.

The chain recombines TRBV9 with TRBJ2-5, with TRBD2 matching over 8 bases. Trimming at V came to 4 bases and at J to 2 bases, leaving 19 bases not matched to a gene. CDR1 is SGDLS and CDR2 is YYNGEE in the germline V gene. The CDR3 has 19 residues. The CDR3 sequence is CASSLRASGLIKGQETQYF. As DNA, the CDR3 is TGTGCCAGCAGCTTACGGGCTAGCGGGCTAATCAAGGGGCAAGAGACCCAGTACTTC.

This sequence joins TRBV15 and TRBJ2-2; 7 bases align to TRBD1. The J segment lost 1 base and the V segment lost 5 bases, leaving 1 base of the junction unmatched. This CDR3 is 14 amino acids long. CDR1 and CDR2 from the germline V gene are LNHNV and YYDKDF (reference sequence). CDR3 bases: TGTGCCACCAGCGGGACAGTGAACACCGGGGAGCTGTTTTTT. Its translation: CATSGTVNTGELFF.

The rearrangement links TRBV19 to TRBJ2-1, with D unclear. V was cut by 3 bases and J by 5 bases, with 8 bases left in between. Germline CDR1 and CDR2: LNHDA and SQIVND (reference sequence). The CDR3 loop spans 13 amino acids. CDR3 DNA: TGTGCCAGTAGTATTGGTAGTAACAATGAGCAGTTCTTC. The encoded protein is CASSIGSNNEQFF.

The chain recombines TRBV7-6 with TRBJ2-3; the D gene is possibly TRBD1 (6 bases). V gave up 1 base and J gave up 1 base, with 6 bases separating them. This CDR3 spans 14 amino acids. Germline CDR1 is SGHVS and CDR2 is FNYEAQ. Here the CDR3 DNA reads TGTGCCAGCAGCTTAGACAGGGGCACAGATACGCAGTATTTT. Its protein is CASSLDRGTDTQYF.

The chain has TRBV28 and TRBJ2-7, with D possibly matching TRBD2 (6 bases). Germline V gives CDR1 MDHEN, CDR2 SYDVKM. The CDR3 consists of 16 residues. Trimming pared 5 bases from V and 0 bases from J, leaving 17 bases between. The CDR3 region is CASSTVGGTYSYEQYF. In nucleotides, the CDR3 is TGTGCCAGCAGTACCGTCGGTGGGACTTACTCCTACGAGCAGTACTTC.